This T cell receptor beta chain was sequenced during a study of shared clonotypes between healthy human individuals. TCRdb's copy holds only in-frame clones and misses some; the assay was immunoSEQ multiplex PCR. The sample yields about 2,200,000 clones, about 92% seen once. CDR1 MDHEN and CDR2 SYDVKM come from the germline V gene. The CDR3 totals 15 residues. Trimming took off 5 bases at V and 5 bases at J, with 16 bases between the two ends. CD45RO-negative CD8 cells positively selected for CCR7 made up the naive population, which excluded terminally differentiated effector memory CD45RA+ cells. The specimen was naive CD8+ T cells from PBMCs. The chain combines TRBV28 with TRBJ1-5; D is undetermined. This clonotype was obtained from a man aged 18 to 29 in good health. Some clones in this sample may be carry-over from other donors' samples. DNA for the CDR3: TGTGCCAGCAGTCCAAAATGGTCGGGAGATCAGCCCCAGCATTTT. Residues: CASSPKWSGDQPQHF.